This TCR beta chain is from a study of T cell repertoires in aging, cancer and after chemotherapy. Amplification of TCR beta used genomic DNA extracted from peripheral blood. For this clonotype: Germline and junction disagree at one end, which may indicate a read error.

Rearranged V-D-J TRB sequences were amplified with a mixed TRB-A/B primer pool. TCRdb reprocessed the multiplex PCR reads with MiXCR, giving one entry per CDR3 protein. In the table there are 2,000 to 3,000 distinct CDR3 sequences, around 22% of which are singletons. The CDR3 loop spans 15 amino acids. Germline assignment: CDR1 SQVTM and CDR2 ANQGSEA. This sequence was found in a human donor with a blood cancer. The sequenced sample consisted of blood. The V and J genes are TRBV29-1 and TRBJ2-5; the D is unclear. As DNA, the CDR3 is TGCAGCGTTGGTCGGGTAGCTCCTTCGTACAATGAGCAGGACTTC. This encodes CSVGRVAPSYNEQDF.